These T cell receptor beta chains were read from a single sample in a study of T cell responses to AZD1222 COVID-19 vaccine. Profiled with immunoSEQ multiplex PCR; TCRdb holds only in-frame clones, not every one. The profile shows about 160,000 clones, roughly 94% of them singletons. The sample here was peripheral blood, taken on day 0 of AZD1222 vaccination. Source of these receptors: an adult in good health. CDR3s include the opening cysteine and the closing phenylalanine or tryptophan. The order of the fields is CDR3 protein, J gene, V gene, CDR3 length.

cdr3_aa: CAWSVQPNTEAFF
j_call: TRBJ1-1
v_call: TRBV30
cdr3_length: 13

cdr3_aa: CASSYSANFNTEAFF
j_call: TRBJ1-1
v_call: TRBV6-5
cdr3_length: 15

cdr3_aa: CASSIWARSPLHF
j_call: TRBJ1-6
v_call: TRBV19
cdr3_length: 13

cdr3_aa: CASSSGGWEKLFF
j_call: TRBJ1-4
v_call: TRBV4-3
cdr3_length: 13

cdr3_aa: CASRAPGQGPLGYTF
j_call: TRBJ1-2
v_call: TRBV28
cdr3_length: 15

cdr3_aa: CASSDGYRTNEKLFF
j_call: TRBJ1-4
v_call: TRBV7-9
cdr3_length: 15

cdr3_aa: CASSLNRGGGSDTQYF
j_call: TRBJ2-3
v_call: TRBV5-4
cdr3_length: 16

cdr3_aa: CASSLVVGWIEAFF
j_call: TRBJ1-1
v_call: TRBV7-9
cdr3_length: 14

cdr3_aa: CASSLERSGLGDQTQYF
j_call: TRBJ2-5
v_call: TRBV27
cdr3_length: 17

cdr3_aa: CASSPVAGGDEQFF
j_call: TRBJ2-1
v_call: TRBV18
cdr3_length: 14

cdr3_aa: CASDRQGDPDTQYF
j_call: TRBJ2-3
v_call: TRBV28
cdr3_length: 14

cdr3_aa: CASSEGTGNSPLHF
j_call: TRBJ1-6
v_call: TRBV6-4
cdr3_length: 14

cdr3_aa: CASSVAAGSTEAFF
j_call: TRBJ1-1
v_call: TRBV9
cdr3_length: 14

cdr3_aa: CASSYSGAGGTDTQYF
j_call: TRBJ2-3
v_call: TRBV6-5
cdr3_length: 16

cdr3_aa: CASSLGWKGTEAFF
j_call: TRBJ1-1
v_call: TRBV11-2
cdr3_length: 14

cdr3_aa: CASSLGGAYGYTF
j_call: TRBJ1-2
v_call: TRBV28
cdr3_length: 13

cdr3_aa: CASISQRDNSPLHF
j_call: TRBJ1-6
v_call: TRBV25-1
cdr3_length: 14

cdr3_aa: CASSHRGQGKDQPQHF
j_call: TRBJ1-5
v_call: TRBV7-9
cdr3_length: 16

cdr3_aa: CASSERGHTDTQYF
j_call: TRBJ2-3
v_call: TRBV28
cdr3_length: 14

cdr3_aa: CASGSAGGTTGELFF
j_call: TRBJ2-2
v_call: TRBV5-4
cdr3_length: 15

cdr3_aa: CAISDLVTKDTEAFF
j_call: TRBJ1-1
v_call: TRBV10-3
cdr3_length: 15